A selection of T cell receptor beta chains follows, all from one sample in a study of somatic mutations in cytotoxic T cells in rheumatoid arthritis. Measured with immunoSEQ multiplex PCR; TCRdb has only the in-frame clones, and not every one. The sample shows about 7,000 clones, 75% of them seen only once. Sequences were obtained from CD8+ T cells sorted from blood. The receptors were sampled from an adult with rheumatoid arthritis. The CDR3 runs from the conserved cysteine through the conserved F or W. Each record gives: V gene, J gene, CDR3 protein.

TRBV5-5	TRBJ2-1	CASSSGTSGGDEQFF
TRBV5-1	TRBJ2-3	CASSFSKGKTDTQYF
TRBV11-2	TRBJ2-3	CASSLGLAETDTQYF
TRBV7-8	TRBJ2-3	CASSLPPQGPDTQYF
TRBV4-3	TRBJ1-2	CASSRSRDSAYYGYTF
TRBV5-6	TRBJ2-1	CASSQTSGGLSSYNEQFF
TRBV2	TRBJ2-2	CASSDPRNTGELFF
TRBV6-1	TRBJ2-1	CASSERPGSYNEQFF
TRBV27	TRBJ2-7	CASSLALRTEQYF
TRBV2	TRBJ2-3	CASTDSYTDTQYF
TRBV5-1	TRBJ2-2	CASSLLPGELFF
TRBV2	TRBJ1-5	CASHMGVGNQPQHF
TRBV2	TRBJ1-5	CASSEDATGTQPQHF
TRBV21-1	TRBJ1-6	CASSKARCPLREISPLHF
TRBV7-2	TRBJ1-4	CASSLSGVYSEKLFF
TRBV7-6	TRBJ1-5	CASSSGYQPQHF
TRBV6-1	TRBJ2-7	CASVEGLEAYEQYF
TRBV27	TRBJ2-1	CASSPGTVGEQFF
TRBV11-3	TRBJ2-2	CASSARNTGELFF
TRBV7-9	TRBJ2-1	CASSPGQGASYNEQFF
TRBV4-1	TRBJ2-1	CASSQVLADYNEQFF
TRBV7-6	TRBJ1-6	CASSPGTGNNSPLHF
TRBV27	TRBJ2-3	CASRLSDRGGTDTQYF
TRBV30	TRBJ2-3	CAWDRGGGTDTQYF
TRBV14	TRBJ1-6	CAGSQVGGEVSPLHF
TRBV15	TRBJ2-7	CATSSPLRPGPNGPYEQYF
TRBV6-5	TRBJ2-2	CASSYSEGAGELFF
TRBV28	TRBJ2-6	CASSSGGPGANVLTF
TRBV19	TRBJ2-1	CASSTTAINRAPWMGYNEQFF
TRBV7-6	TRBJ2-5	CASSSALTRGQETQYF
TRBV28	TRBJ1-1	CASSGEGSNTEAFF
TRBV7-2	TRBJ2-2	CASSLVAGGLGGELFF
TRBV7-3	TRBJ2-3	CASSATSGGAGLTDTQYF
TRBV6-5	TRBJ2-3	CASSYAQGSRDTQYF
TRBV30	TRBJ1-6	CAWSTPLRPGWGSPLHF
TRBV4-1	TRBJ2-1	CASSQATLAGAYNEQFF
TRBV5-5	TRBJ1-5	CASSIGTDSNQPQHF
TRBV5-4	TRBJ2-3	CASSGIAGVSTDTQYF
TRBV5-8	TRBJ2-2	CASSLLQGVGELFF
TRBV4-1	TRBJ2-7	CASSQAPGTTPYEQYF
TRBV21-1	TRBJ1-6	CASSKGRREHSPLHF
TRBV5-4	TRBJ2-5	CASSLGAASGEQYF
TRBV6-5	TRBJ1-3	CASRRTGNRENTIYF
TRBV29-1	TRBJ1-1	CSVPRGRGEAFF
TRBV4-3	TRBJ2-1	CASSQSPRGQYNEQFF
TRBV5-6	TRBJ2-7	CASSFQGGGYEQYF
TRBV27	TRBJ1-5	CASSPRINQPQHF
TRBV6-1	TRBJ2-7	CASSEDRSSYEQYF
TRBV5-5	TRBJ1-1	CASSLVPGRYTEAFF
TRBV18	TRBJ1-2	CASSPEGRLGYTF
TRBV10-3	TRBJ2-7	CAISSDWDYEQYF
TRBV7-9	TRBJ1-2	CASSSPNTGEDGYTF